This T cell receptor beta chain was sequenced in a study of beta chain features in type 1 diabetes. Expressed TCRB transcripts were sequenced because the entire RNA isolate underwent reverse transcription. Data came from immunoSEQ multiplex PCR; TCRdb stores just in-frame clones and leaves some out. The sample lists under 300,000 clones; 25% to 35% were seen once. Findings and limits, study-wide: Within patients, naive, central memory and Treg TCRB repertoires seemed more similar than within healthy donors. Shorter templates might be favored by PCR, equally in patients and controls. Lower insertion and higher deletion counts appeared at VDJ junctions in type 1 diabetes patients.

A note on this clone: The antigen is undetermined.

One heparinised blood draw averaging approximately 100 mL was given by each donor. The CDR3 spans 14 residues. Per germline, CDR1 KGHSY and CDR2 FQNENV. Between the trimmed V and J ends, which lost 7 bases and 12 bases, there was a span of 24 bases. The clonotype comes from a man aged 30-40 years in good health. The sample was central memory CD4+ T cells from blood. This chain uses TRBV16 with TRBJ1-1, with D maybe TRBD1 (6 bases). CDR3 DNA sequence: TGTGCCAGCACCCAGAACAGGGACCCCCCTGCGCCTTTCTTT. This gives the protein CASTQNRDPPAPFF.